This T cell receptor (beta chain) was sequenced in a study of cytomegalovirus exposure and HLA in healthy donors. At the level of the study: Assignment to the Caucasian-associated ancestry cluster applied to 81% of the approximately 400 genotyped donors. Study results and limitations: Earlier results showed most TCR beta V segments being productive about 87% or about 30% of the time. Later analysis associated a missense DCLRE1C variant with TCR beta V- and J-gene trimming. Among TCR beta chains, those listed as cytomegalovirus-associated numbered fewer than 200.

From germline, CDR1 is SNHLY and CDR2 FYNNEI. The CDR3 is 14 residues long. The PCR made use of 60 Vbeta and 13 Jbeta primers. Libraries were prepared by immunoSEQ multiplex PCR; TCRdb keeps only in-frame clonotypes and omits some of them. The data hold tens of thousands of clones, with 80% to 90% observed a single time. Turning to this clone: The antigen is not known.

Material for sequencing was PBMCs. The clonotype originates from a woman aged 30 to 39 in good health and CMV-seronegative. This chain joins TRBV2 and TRBJ2-5, with D perhaps matching TRBD1 (6 bases). The J call may be wrong; the DNA end is better matched by TRBJ2-7. This CDR3 reads CASSEQGNSYEQYF. CDR3 sequence (DNA): TGTGCCAGCAGTGAACAGGGGAACTCCTACGAGCAGTACTTC.